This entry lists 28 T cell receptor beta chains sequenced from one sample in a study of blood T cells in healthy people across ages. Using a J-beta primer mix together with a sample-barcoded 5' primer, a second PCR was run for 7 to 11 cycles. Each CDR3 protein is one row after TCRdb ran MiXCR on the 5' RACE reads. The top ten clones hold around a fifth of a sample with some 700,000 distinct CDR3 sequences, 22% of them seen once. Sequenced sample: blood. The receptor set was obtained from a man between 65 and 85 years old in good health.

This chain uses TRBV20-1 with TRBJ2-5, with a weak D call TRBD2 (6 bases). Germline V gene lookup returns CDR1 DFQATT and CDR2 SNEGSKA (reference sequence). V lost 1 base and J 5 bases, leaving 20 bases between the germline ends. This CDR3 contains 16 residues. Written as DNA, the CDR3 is TGCAGTGCTAGAGTGGGGCGACTAGAGAAAGCCGAGACCCAGTACTTC. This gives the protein CSARVGRLEKAETQYF.

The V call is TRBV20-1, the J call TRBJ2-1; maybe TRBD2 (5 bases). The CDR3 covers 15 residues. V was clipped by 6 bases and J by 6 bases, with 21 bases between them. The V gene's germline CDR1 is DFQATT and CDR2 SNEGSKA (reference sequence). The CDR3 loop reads CSAPGSGSMRNEQFF. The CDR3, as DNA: TGCAGTGCGCCTGGGAGTGGGAGTATGCGCAATGAGCAGTTCTTC.

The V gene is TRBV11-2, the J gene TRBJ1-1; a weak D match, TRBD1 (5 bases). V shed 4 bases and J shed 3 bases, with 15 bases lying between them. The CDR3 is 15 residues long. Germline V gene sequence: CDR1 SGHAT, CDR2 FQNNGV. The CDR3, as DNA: TGTGCCAGCAGCTCGACAGCCCTCCGGCACACTGAAGCTTTCTTT. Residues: CASSSTALRHTEAFF.

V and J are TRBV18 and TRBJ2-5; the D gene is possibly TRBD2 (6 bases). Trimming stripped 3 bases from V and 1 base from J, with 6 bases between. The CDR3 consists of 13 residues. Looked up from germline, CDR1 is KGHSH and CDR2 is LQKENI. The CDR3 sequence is CASSPGGQETQYF. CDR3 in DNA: TGTGCCAGCTCACCGGGAGGCCAAGAGACCCAGTACTTC.

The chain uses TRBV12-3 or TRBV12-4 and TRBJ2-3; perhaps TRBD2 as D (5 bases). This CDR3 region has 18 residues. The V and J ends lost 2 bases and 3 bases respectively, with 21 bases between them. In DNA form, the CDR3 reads TGTGCCAGCAGTTTAATGGGGAAAACTAGAGGAAGAACAGATACGCAGTATTTT. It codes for CASSLMGKTRGRTDTQYF.

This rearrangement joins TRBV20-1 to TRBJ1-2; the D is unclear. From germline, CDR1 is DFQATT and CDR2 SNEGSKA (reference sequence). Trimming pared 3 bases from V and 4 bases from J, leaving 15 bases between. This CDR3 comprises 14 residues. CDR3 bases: TGCAGTGCTAGCGGAGACACCCGCATCTATGGCTACACCTTC. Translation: CSASGDTRIYGYTF.

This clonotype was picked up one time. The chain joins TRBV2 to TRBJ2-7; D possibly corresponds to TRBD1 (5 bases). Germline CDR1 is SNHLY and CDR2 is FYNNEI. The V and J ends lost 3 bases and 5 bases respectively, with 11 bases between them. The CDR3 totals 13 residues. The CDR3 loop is CASSEETVNEQYF. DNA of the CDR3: TGTGCCAGCAGTGAGGAGACAGTCAACGAGCAGTACTTC.

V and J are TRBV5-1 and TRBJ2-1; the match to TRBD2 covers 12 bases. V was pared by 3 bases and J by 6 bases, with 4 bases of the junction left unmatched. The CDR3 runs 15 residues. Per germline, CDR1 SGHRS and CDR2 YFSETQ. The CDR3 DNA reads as TGCGCCAGCAGCTGGACTAGCGGGGTGGGCAATGAGCAGTTCTTC. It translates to CASSWTSGVGNEQFF.

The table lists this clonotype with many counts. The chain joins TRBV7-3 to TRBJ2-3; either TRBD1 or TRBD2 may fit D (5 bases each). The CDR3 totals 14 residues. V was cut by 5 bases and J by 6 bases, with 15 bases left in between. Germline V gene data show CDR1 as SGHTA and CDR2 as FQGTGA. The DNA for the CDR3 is TGTGCCAGCAGCCTCACAGGAGGAGGCGATACGCAGTATTTT. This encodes CASSLTGGGDTQYF.

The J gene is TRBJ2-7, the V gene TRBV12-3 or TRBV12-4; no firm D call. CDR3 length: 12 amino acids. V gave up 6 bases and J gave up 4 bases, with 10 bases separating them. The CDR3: CASSPRQYEQYF. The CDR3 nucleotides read TGTGCCAGCAGCCCAAGGCAGTACGAGCAGTACTTC.

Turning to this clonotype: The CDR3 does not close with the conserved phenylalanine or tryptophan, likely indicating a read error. CDR3 sequence reads: CASSLSRTEAFL. DNA of the CDR3: TGTGCCAGCAGCTTAAGCCGCACTGAAGCTTTCCTT. This chain joins TRBV7-2 and TRBJ1-1; D remains ambiguous. This CDR3 comprises 12 residues. V shed 2 bases and J shed 4 bases, with 5 bases lying between them. Germline V gene sequence: CDR1 SGHTA, CDR2 FQGNSA.

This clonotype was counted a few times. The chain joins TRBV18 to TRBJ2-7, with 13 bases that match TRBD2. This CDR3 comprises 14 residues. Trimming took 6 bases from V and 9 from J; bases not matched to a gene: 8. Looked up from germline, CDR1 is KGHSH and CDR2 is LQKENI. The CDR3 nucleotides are TGTGCCAGCTCCCTCGGACTAGCGGGAGTAGTGCAGTACGTC. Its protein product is CASSLGLAGVVQYV.

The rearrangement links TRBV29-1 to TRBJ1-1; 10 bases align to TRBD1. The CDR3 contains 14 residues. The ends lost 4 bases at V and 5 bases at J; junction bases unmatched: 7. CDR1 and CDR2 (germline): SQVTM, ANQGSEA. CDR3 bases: TGCAGCGTTGTTGTAGGACAGGGGGAGACTGAAGCTTTCTTT. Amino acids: CSVVVGQGETEAFF.

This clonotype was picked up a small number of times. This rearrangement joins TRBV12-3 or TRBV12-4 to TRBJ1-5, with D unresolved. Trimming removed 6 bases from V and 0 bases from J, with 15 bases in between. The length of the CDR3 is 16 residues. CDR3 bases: TGTGCCAGCAGCCTTAGTCGCAAAGATAGCAATCAGCCCCAGCATTTT. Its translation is CASSLSRKDSNQPQHF.

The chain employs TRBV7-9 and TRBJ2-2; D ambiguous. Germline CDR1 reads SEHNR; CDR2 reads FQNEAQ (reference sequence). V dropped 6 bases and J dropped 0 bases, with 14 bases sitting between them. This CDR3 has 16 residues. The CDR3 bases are TGTGCCAGCAGTCGTGCCGGGCAGTCGAACACCGGGGAGCTGTTTTTT. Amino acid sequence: CASSRAGQSNTGELFF.

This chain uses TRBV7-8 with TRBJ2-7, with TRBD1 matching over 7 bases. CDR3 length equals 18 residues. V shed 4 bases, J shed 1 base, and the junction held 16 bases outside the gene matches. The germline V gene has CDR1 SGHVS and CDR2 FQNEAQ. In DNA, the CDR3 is TGTGCCAGCAGCTCCCCCCTCCCCGGGACAGCGCTTTCCTACGAGCAGTACTTC. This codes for CASSSPLPGTALSYEQYF.

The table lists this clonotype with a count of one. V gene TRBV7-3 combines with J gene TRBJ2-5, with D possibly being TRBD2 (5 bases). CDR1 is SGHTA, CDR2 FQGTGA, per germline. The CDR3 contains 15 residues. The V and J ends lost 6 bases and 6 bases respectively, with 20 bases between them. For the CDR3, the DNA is TGTGCCAGCAGGACTAAGGTCGGACCCCCGAAGACCCAGTACTTC. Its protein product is CASRTKVGPPKTQYF.

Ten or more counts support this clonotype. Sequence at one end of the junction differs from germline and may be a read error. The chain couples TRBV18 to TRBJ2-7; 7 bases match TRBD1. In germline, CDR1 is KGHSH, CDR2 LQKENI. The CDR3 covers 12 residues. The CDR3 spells CASSPQGTEQYF. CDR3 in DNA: TGTGCCAGCTCGCCACAGGGGACCGAGCAGTACTTC.

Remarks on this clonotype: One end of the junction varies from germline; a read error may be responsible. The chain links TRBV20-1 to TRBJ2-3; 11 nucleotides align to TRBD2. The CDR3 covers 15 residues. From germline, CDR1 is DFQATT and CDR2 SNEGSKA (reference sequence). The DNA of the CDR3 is TGCAGTGCCCCCCTAGCGGGAGGCGAAAGGTATACGCAATATTTT. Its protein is CSAPLAGGERYTQYF.

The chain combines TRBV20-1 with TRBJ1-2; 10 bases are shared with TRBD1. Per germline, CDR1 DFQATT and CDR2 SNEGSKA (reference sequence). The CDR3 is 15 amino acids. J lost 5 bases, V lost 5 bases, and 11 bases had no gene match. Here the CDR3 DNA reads TGCAGTGCTGCAGACAGGGGGCGGAACTTTTATGGCTACACCTTC. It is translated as CSAADRGRNFYGYTF.

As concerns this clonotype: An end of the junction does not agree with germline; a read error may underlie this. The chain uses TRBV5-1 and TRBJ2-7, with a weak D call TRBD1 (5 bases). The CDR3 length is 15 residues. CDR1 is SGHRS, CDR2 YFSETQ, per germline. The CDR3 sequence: CAGSLTATNSYEQYF. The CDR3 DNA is TGCGCCGGCAGTTTGACAGCTACAAATTCCTACGAGCAGTACTTC.

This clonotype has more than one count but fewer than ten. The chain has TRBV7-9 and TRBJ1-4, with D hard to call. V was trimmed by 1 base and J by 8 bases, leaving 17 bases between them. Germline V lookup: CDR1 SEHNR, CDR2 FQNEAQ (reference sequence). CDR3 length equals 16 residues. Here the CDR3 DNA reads TGTGCCAGCAGCTTAGAAGACGGCAGCTCTTTGGAAAAACTGTTTTTT. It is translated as CASSLEDGSSLEKLFF.

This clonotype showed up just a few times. CDR3 DNA: TGCGCCAGCAGCTTGGAGCTTAGGACAGCCCCTTACGAGCAGTACTTC. It yields the protein CASSLELRTAPYEQYF. The rearrangement links TRBV5-1 to TRBJ2-7; possibly TRBD1 for D (6 bases). CDR3 size: 16 residues. Germline-derived CDR1 and CDR2 are SGHRS and YFSETQ. The V and J ends lost 0 bases and 4 bases respectively, with 17 bases between them.

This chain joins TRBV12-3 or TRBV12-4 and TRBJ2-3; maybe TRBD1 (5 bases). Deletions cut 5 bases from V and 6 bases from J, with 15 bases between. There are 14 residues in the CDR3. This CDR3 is CASSQETAWDTQYF. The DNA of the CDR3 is TGTGCCAGCAGTCAGGAGACAGCTTGGGATACGCAGTATTTT.

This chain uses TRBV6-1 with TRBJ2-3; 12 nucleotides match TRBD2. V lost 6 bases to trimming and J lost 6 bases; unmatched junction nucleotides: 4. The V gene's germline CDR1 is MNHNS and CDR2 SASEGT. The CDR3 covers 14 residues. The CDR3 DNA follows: TGTGCCAGCAGACTAGCGGGAGGCCAGGATACGCAGTATTTT. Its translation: CASRLAGGQDTQYF.

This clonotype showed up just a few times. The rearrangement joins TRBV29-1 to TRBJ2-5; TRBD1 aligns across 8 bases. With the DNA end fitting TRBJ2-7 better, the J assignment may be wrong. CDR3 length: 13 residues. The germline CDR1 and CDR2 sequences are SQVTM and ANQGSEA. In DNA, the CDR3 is TGCAGCGTCTTGGACAGGGCGGCCTACGAGCAGTACTTC. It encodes CSVLDRAAYEQYF.

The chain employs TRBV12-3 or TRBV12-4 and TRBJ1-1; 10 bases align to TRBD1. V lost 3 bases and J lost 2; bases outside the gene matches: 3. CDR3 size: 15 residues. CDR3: CASSFGTGVNTEAFF. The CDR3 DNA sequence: TGTGCCAGCAGTTTCGGGACAGGGGTCAACACTGAAGCTTTCTTT.

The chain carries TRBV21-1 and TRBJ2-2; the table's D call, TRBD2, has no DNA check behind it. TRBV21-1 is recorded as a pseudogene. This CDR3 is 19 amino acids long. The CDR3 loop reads CASSKARGLAGGLDRELFF. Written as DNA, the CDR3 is TGTGCCAGCAGCAAAGCGCGAGGACTAGCGGGGGGGCTAGACCGGGAGCTGTTTTTT.